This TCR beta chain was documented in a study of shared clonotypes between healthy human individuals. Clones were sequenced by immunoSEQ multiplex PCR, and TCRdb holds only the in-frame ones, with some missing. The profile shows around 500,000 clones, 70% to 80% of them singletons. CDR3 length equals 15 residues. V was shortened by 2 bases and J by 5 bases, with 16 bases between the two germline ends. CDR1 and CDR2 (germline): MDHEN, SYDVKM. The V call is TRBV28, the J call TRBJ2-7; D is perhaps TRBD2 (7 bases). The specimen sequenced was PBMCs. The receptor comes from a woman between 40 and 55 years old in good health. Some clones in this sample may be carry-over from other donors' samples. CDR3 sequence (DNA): TGTGCCAGCAGTTTAAGGGGGACTACTAGGGACGAGCAGTACTTC. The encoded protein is CASSLRGTTRDEQYF.